This TCR beta chain was sequenced in a study of shared clonotypes between healthy human individuals. In the study overall: The study used three CD4 naive, three CD4 memory, two CD8 naive and one CD8 memory plate per donor.

The V gene's germline CDR1 is MDHEN and CDR2 SYDVKM. This CDR3 has 14 amino acids. Generated by immunoSEQ multiplex PCR, the TCRdb table keeps only in-frame clones and is missing some. Found here are roughly 660,000 clones, 90% of them singletons; the top ten hold about 34%. Remarks on this clone: The antigen remains undetermined.

Study-level points and caveats: Sampling was confined to blood; repertoires within tissues likely differ. It was expected that sequencing depth would affect clonotype sharing among donors.

The receptor's source is a man in his late teens or twenties in good health. Some clones in this sample may be carry-over from other donors' samples. The chain employs TRBV28 and TRBJ2-5; 7 bases map to TRBD1. The J call is in doubt because the DNA end fits TRBJ2-7 better. The sequencing sample was made of memory CD8+ T cells from PBMCs. As for subset: CD45RO+ cells pooled with CCR7-negative TemRA cells. The CDR3, as DNA: TGTGCCAGCAGTTGGACAGGCGGCGGGTACGAGCAGTACTTC. Residues: CASSWTGGGYEQYF.